Included here is one T cell receptor (beta chain) sequence, with context. The sample comes from a study of blood T cell repertoires in COVID-19. In the study overall: Sites in the United States, Italy and Spain provided acute and convalescent COVID-19 samples. PBMCs, B-cell-depleted T cells, or T cells provided the cDNA or gDNA that made up the material.

The V gene end was trimmed by 5 bases and the J gene end by 1 base; junction bases not matched to a gene: 12. There are 17 residues in the CDR3. CDR1 and CDR2 (germline): KGHSH, LQKENI. Original processing methods: Estimates of nucleated cell counts were drawn from the amplification of reference gene primers. Measured with immunoSEQ multiplex PCR; TCRdb has only the in-frame clones, and not every one. V and J calls and clone size are given by that table; D and trimming were obtained from the DNA. The data hold some 90,000 clones, with about 84% observed a single time. This chain links TRBV18 with TRBJ2-7; 9 nucleotides agree with TRBD2. Sequencing was carried out using peripheral blood. This receptor was obtained from a man aged 60 to 75 with acute or convalescent COVID-19. CDR3 coding DNA: TGTGCCAGCTCATCTTCTACTAGCGGGCGGAGTTCCTACGAGCAGTACTTC. Translating gives CASSSSTSGRSSYEQYF. The whole variable domain, filled in from reference TRBV18 and TRBJ2-7, reads NAGVMQNPRHLVRRRGQEARLRCSPMKGHSHVYWYRQLPEEGLKFMVYLQKENIIDESGMPKERFSAEFPKEGPSILRIQQVVRGDSAAYFCASSSSTSGRSSYEQYFGPGTRLTVT.